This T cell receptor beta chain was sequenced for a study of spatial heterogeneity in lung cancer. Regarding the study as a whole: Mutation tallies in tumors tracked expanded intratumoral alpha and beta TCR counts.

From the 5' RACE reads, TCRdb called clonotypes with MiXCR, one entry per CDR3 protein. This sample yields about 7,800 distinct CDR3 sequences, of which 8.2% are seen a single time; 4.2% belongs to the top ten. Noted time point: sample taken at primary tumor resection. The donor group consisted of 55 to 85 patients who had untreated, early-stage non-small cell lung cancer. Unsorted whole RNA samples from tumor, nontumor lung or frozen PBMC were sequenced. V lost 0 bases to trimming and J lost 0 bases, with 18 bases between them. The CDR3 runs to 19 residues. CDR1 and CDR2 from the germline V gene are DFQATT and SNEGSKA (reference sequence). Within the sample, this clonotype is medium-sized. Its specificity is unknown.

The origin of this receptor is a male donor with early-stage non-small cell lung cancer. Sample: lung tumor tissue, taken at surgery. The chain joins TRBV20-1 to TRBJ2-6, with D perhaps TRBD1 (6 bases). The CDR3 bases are TGCAGTGCTAGAGATCATCGGGCAGGGGACCTCTCTGGGGCCAACGTCCTGACTTTC. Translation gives CSARDHRAGDLSGANVLTF.